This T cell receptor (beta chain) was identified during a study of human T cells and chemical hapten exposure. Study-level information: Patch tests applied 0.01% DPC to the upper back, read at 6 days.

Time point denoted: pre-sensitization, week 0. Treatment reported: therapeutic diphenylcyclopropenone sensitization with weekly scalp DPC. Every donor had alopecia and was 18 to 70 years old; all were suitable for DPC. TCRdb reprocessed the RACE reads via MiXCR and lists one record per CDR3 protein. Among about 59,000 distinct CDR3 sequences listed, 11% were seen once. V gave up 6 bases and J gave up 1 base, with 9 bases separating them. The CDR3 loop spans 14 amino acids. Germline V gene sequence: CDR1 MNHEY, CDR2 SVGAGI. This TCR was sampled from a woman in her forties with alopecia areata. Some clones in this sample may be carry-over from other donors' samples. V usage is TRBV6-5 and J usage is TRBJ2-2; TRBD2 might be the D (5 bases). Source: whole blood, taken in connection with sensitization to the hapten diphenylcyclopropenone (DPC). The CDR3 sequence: CASRAGRNTGELFF. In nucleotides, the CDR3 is TGTGCCAGCAGAGCTGGGAGGAACACCGGGGAGCTGTTTTTT.